The clone carrying this T cell receptor (beta chain) was counted between two and nine times. The sample belongs to a study of glioma-infiltrating T cells. Germline CDR1 reads SGHVS; CDR2 reads FQNEAQ. V lost 1 base and J 0 bases, leaving 17 bases between the germline ends. This CDR3 is 18 amino acids long. TCR alpha and beta CDR3 regions were amplified from RNA using iRepertoire nested multiplex PCR. TCRdb processed the multiplex PCR reads anew with MiXCR; each CDR3 protein has one entry. The sample lists around 350,000 distinct CDR3 sequences; roughly two fifths were seen once. Input material: glioma tissue, nonneoplastic brain tissue, or PBMCs (not recorded which). The clonotype comes from a human donor with low-grade glioma or glioblastoma, undergoing nonglioma brain surgery, or in good health (not recorded which). The V call is TRBV7-8, the J call TRBJ2-3, with D maybe TRBD2 (6 bases). This CDR3 is CASSLDPPRAGSTDTQYF. CDR3 DNA: TGTGCCAGCAGCTTAGACCCACCGCGAGCGGGCAGCACAGATACGCAGTATTTT.